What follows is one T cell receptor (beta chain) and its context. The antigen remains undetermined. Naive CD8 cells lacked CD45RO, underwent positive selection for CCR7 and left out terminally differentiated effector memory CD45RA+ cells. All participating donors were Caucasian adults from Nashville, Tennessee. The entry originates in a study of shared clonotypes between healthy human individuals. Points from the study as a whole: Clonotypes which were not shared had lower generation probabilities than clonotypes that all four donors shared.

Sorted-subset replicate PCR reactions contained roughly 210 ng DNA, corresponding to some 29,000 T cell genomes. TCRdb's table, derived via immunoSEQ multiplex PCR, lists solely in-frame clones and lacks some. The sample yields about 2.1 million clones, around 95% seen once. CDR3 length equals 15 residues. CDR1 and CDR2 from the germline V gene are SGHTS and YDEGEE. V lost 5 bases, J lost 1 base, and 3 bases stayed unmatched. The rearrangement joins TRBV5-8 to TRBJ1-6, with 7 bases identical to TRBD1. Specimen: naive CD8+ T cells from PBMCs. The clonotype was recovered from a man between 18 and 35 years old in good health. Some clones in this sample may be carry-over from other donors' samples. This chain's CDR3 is CASRPDRSYNSPLHF. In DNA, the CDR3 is TGTGCCAGCAGACCGGACAGGTCCTATAATTCACCCCTCCACTTT.